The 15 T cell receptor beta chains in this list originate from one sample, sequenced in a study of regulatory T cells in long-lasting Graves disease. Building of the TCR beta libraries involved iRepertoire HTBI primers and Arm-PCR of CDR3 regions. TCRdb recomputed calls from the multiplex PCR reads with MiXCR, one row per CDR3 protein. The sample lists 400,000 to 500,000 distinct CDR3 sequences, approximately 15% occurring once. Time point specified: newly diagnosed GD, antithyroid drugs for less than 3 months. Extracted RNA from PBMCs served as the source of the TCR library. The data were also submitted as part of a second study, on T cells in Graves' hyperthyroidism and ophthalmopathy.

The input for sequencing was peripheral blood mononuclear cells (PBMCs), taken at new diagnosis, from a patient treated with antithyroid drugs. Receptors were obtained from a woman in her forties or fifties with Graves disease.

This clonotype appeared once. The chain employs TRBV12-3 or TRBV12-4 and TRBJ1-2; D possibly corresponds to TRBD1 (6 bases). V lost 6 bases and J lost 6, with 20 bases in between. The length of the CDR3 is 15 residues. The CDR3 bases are TGTGCCAGCAGCAAGCTCCGACGGGCAGGGGATGGCTACACCTTC. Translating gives CASSKLRRAGDGYTF.

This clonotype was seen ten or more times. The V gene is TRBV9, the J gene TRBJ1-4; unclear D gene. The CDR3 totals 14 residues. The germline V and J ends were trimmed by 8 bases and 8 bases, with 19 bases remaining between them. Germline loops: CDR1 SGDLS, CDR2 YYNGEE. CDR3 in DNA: TGTGCCAGTGCCCCTGGGGAAAAGTTGGAAAAACTGTTTTTT. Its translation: CASAPGEKLEKLFF.

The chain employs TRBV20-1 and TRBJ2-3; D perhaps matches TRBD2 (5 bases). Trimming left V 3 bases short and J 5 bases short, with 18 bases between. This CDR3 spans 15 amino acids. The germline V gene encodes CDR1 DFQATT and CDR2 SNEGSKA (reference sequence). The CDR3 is CSASILGGVQDTQYF. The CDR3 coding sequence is TGCAGTGCTAGTATTCTTGGAGGTGTTCAAGATACGCAGTATTTT.

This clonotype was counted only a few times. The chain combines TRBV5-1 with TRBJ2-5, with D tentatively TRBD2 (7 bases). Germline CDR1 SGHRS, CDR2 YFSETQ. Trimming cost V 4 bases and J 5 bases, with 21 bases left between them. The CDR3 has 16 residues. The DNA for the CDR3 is TGCGCCAGCAGCCCCGTTGGGGGGGCCGGTAGTGAGACCCAGTACTTC. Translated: CASSPVGGAGSETQYF.

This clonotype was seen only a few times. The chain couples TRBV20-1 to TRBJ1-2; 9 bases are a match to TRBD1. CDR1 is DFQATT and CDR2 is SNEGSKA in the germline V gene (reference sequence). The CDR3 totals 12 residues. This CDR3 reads CREDRGMRGYTF. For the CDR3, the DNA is TGCAGAGAAGACAGGGGGATGAGGGGCTACACCTTC.

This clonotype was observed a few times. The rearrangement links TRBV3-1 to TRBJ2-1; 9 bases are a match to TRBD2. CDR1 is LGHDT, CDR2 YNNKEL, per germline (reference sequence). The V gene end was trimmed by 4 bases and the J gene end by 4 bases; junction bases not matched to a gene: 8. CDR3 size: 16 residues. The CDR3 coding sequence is TGTGCCAGCAGCCGGAGACTAGCGGAGTATTACAATGAGCAGTTCTTC. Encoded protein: CASSRRLAEYYNEQFF.

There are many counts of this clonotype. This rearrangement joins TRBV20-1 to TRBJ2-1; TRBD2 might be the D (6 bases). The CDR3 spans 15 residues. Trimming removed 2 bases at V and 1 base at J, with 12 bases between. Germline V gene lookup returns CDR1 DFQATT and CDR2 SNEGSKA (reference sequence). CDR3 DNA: TGCAGTGCTAGACTCGCGGCGGGATCCTACAATGAGCAGTTCTTC. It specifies CSARLAAGSYNEQFF.

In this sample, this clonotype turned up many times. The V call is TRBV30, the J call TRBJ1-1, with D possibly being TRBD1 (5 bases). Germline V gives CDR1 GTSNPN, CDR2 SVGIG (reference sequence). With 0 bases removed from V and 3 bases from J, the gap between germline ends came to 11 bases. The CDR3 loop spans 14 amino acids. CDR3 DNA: TGTGCCTGGAGTGTAACCGACAGAGACACTGAAGCTTTCTTT. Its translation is CAWSVTDRDTEAFF. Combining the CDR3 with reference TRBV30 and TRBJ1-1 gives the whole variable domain SQTIHQWPATLVQPVGSPLSLECTVEGTSNPNLYWYRQAAGRGLQLLFYSVGIGQISSEVPQNLSASRPQDRQFILSSKKLLLSDSGFYLCAWSVTDRDTEAFFGQGTRLTVV.

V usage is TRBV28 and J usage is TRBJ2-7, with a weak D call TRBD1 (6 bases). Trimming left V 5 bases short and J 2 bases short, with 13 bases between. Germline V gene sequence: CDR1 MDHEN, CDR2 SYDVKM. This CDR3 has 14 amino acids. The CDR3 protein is CASSLQGTPYEQYF. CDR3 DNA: TGTGCCAGCAGTCTACAGGGTACCCCCTACGAGCAGTACTTC.

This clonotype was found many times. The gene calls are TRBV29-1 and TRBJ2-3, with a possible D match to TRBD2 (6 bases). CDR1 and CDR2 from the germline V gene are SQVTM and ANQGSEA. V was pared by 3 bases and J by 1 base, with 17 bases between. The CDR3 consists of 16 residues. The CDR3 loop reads CSVEVGLTWGTDTQYF. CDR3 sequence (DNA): TGCAGCGTTGAGGTGGGACTCACCTGGGGCACAGATACGCAGTATTTT.

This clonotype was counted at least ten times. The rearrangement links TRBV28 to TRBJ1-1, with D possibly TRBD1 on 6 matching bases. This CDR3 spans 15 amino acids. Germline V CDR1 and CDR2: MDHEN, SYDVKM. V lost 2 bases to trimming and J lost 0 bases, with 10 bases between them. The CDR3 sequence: CASSLMGHVNTEAFF. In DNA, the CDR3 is TGTGCCAGCAGTTTAATGGGACACGTGAACACTGAAGCTTTCTTT.

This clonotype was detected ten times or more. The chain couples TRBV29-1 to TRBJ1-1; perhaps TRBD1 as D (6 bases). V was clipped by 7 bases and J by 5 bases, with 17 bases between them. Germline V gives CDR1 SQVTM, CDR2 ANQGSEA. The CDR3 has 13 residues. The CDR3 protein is CSATLGGLTEAFF. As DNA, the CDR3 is TGCAGCGCAACGTTGGGGGGCCTTACTGAAGCTTTCTTT.

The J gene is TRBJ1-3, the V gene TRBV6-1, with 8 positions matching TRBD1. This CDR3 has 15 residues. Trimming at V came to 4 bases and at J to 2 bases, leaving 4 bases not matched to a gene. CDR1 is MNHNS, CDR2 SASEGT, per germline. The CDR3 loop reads CASSGQGTPGNTIYF. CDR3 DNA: TGTGCCAGCAGTGGACAGGGGACTCCTGGAAACACCATATATTTT.

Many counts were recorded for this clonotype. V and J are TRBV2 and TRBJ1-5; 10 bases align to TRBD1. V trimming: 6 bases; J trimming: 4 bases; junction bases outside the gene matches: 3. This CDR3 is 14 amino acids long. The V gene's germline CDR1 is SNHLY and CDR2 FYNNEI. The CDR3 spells CASSSGQGNQPQHF. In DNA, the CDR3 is TGTGCCAGCAGCTCGGGACAGGGGAATCAGCCCCAGCATTTT.

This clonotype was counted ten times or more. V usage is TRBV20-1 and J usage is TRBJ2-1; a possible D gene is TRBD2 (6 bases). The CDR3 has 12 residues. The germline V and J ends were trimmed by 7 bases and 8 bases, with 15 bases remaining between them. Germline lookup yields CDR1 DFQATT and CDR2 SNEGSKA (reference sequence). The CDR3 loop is CSGGGRIDEQFF. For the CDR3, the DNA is TGCAGTGGGGGAGGTAGAATCGATGAGCAGTTCTTC.